A selection of T cell receptor beta chains follows, all from one sample in a study of T-cell reconstitution after alpha-beta-depleted transplantation in children. One entry per CDR3 protein results from TCRdb running MiXCR on the PCR reads. Here the sample spans about 400,000 distinct CDR3 sequences, around 20% being singletons. The specimen was PBMCs from the stem cell graft donor, collected from the stem cell graft. The receptors originated from a human donor who donated a stem cell graft to a child with acute myeloid leukemia. Each CDR3 is given with its conserved first and last residue. Fields, in order: CDR3 DNA, CDR3 protein, V gene, CDR3 length, clone size, D gene, J gene. A D gene is named only where the DNA matches it firmly. The size entry is marked missing in some rows and otherwise reads once, few, many or a size class.

cdr3_nt: TGTGCCAGCAGTTTACCTGCAGGGGGAAACACCATATATTTT
cdr3_aa: CASSLPAGGNTIYF
v_call: TRBV12-3/TRBV12-4
cdr3_length: 14
clone_size: NA
d_call: NA
j_call: TRBJ1-3

cdr3_nt: TGTGCCAGCAGCTTAGGGTTGGCTAGCGGGACTAGGATCACAGATACGCAGTATTTT
cdr3_aa: CASSLGLASGTRITDTQYF
v_call: TRBV11-2
cdr3_length: 19
clone_size: NA
d_call: TRBD2
j_call: TRBJ2-3

cdr3_nt: TGTGCCAGCCGACAGGAGAGCTCCTACGAGCAGTACTTC
cdr3_aa: CASRQESSYEQYF
v_call: TRBV28
cdr3_length: 13
clone_size: NA
d_call: NA
j_call: TRBJ2-7

cdr3_nt: TGTGCCAGCAGCCGCCGGGACAGGTCCTACGAGCAGTACTTC
cdr3_aa: CASSRRDRSYEQYF
v_call: TRBV13
cdr3_length: 14
clone_size: NA
d_call: TRBD1
j_call: TRBJ2-7

cdr3_nt: TGTGCCAGCAGTTTATTCAAGCGGGAGATCTTAGAGACCCAGTACTTC
cdr3_aa: CASSLFKREILETQYF
v_call: TRBV12-3/TRBV12-4
cdr3_length: 16
clone_size: NA
d_call: TRBD2
j_call: TRBJ2-5

cdr3_nt: TGTGCCAGCAGCTCAATCACAGGGGACCCTGGGGCCAACGTCCTGACTTTC
cdr3_aa: CASSSITGDPGANVLTF
v_call: TRBV7-9
cdr3_length: 17
clone_size: NA
d_call: TRBD1
j_call: TRBJ2-6

cdr3_nt: TGTGCCTGGAATTGGGGAAGCTCCTACAATGAGCAGTTCTTC
cdr3_aa: CAWNWGSSYNEQFF
v_call: TRBV30
cdr3_length: 14
clone_size: NA
d_call: NA
j_call: TRBJ2-1

cdr3_nt: TGTGCCATCAGCGATGACAGGGGGAATTCACCCCTCCACTTT
cdr3_aa: CAISDDRGNSPLHF
v_call: TRBV10-3
cdr3_length: 14
clone_size: NA
d_call: TRBD1
j_call: TRBJ1-6

cdr3_nt: TGTGCCATCGGGGGACAGGGGACTTTATACGAGCAGTACTTC
cdr3_aa: CAIGGQGTLYEQYF
v_call: TRBV10-3
cdr3_length: 14
clone_size: few
d_call: TRBD1
j_call: TRBJ2-7

cdr3_nt: TGTGCCATCAGTGAGTCTGTGGACCCCAAAAACATTCAGTACTTC
cdr3_aa: CAISESVDPKNIQYF
v_call: TRBV10-3
cdr3_length: 15
clone_size: few
d_call: NA
j_call: TRBJ2-4

cdr3_nt: TGTGCCAGCAGTTGGGGCCCAAATGAGCAGTTCTTC
cdr3_aa: CASSWGPNEQFF
v_call: TRBV12-3/TRBV12-4
cdr3_length: 12
clone_size: NA
d_call: NA
j_call: TRBJ2-1

cdr3_nt: TGTGCCAGTAGTCCTCGGGACAAGCTAACCGGGACTAGCGGGAGAGGGAGGGCAGATACGCAGTATTTT
cdr3_aa: CASSPRDKLTGTSGRGRADTQYF
v_call: TRBV7-2
cdr3_length: 23
clone_size: NA
d_call: TRBD2
j_call: TRBJ2-3

cdr3_nt: TGTGCCAGCGGACAGTGGCAAAATGAGCAGTTCTTC
cdr3_aa: CASGQWQNEQFF
v_call: TRBV12-3/TRBV12-4
cdr3_length: 12
clone_size: many
d_call: NA
j_call: TRBJ2-1

cdr3_nt: TGCAGTGCTAGAGCCCTGACAGGGGCTACCGCCAGCTCCTACGAGCAGTACTTC
cdr3_aa: CSARALTGATASSYEQYF
v_call: TRBV20-1
cdr3_length: 18
clone_size: NA
d_call: TRBD1
j_call: TRBJ2-7

cdr3_nt: TGCAGTGCTAGAAGGAAGGGAGGGGGTAGCCTGTACGAGCAGTACTTC
cdr3_aa: CSARRKGGGSLYEQYF
v_call: TRBV20-1
cdr3_length: 16
clone_size: few
d_call: NA
j_call: TRBJ2-7

cdr3_nt: TGCAGTGCTAACCCTCGACAGTTGGTCCCCTACGAGCAGTACTTC
cdr3_aa: CSANPRQLVPYEQYF
v_call: TRBV20-1
cdr3_length: 15
clone_size: many
d_call: NA
j_call: TRBJ2-7

cdr3_nt: TGTGCCAGCAGCTTAGGGACTAGCGGGATCTACTACGAGCAGTACTTC
cdr3_aa: CASSLGTSGIYYEQYF
v_call: TRBV11-2
cdr3_length: 16
clone_size: few
d_call: TRBD2
j_call: TRBJ2-7

cdr3_nt: TGTGCCAGCAGCTTAGTGGCAGGGTCCTCCTACAATGAGCAGTTCTTC
cdr3_aa: CASSLVAGSSYNEQFF
v_call: TRBV7-2
cdr3_length: 16
clone_size: many
d_call: NA
j_call: TRBJ2-1

cdr3_nt: TGCGCCAGCAGCCTCGGACAGGGGATCCACGAGCAGTACTTC
cdr3_aa: CASSLGQGIHEQYF
v_call: TRBV5-1
cdr3_length: 14
clone_size: few
d_call: TRBD1
j_call: TRBJ2-7